This T cell receptor beta chain was recorded in a study of blood T cells in healthy people across ages (dated by TCRdb to 2013 to 2016). Turning to the overall study: In model experiments, template switching captured about one uniquely barcoded TCR beta cDNA molecule for every two T cells. Using deep sequencing normalized with unique cDNA molecular identifiers, the study measured how TCR beta repertoire diversity changes with age. To avoid experimental bias, donors of different ages were distributed randomly across sequencing lanes. Using the same blood draw, the study looked at two additional independent replicas of 1 million unique cDNA reads for two donors, one aged 18 to 30 and the other aged 80 or older. The donors were split into four age groups: young (average 16 years), middle-aged (nearly 40), aged (62) and long-lived (more than 80). The paper's findings and limits, for the study overall: As age increased, observed TCR beta diversity per million T cells dropped in a roughly linear way, and a significant reduction was already evident by age roughly 40. The CMV infection status of donors was not known, potentially confounding age-related changes in expanded clonotypes. Bulk unsorted PBMC profiling prevented conclusive comparison of naive and antigen-experienced compartments. Compared with the aged group, more naive CD4+ T cells, fewer expanded clones and increased TCR diversity were shown by the long-lived group, suggesting age selection. Observed TCR beta diversity correlated strongly with the percentage of naive T cells measured by flow cytometry. Estimates of total diversity from one million sequenced T cells were regarded as lower bounds and underestimates.

The library relied on 5' RACE. The sample was run on an Illumina HiSeq 2500. A second PCR of about 6 to 11 cycles was performed with a sample-barcoded 5' primer and a J-beta primer mix. A unique molecular identifier was introduced onto each TCR beta cDNA molecule by a template-switch 5' adaptor carrying 12 random nucleotides. Each sample yielded at least 3 million CDR3-containing paired-end reads. First-strand cDNA synthesis was performed from all RNA using the Mint cDNA synthesis kit, with priming by a TRBC-specific oligonucleotide. Following uracil-DNA glycosylase treatment, all cDNA underwent a first 18-cycle PCR with the universal primers M1SS and BC2_uni_R. As for how the authors treated the data: Each sample was normalized by randomly selecting 1 million high-quality reads, each carrying a distinct molecular identifier. Reads with shared molecular identifiers were discarded instead of being binned into consensus sequences. MiTCR, set to a Q25 quality threshold and the strictest error-elimination algorithm, was used for CDR3 identification, clonotype clustering and error correction. A nonparametric unseen species model with Euler transformation was used to estimate a lower bound on total TCR beta diversity. TCRdb itself trimmed the public reads at Q25 with fastp, ran MiXCR and retained productive beta chains. Each CDR3 protein gets just one entry, which takes the most common genes and DNA from the rows behind it. These V and J calls derive from TCRdb rather than the authors' analysis. Present in this sample are hundreds of thousands of distinct CDR3 sequences, 55% to 70% of which were seen just once. The ten largest clonotypes hold approximately 21% of the sample.

The CDR3, from cysteine to phenylalanine, totals 12 residues. Solely the CDR3 DNA is kept, with 36 bases framed from the first base. Per the germline V gene (reference sequence), LGHDT is the CDR1 and YNNKEL is the CDR2. The donors were a few dozen Caucasian individuals from Russia, aged roughly 6 to 100 years, who were systemically healthy. Around 10 milliliters of peripheral blood were drawn from each donor into EDTA-treated Vacutainer tubes. PBMCs were isolated by Ficoll-Paque density-gradient centrifugation, with at least 6 million obtained per sample. Total RNA, at least 6 micrograms per sample, was extracted from PBMCs with Trizol reagent. For every donor, an aliquot of PBMCs went through flow cytometry to measure the percentages of naive CD45RAhigh/CD27high T cells. With respect to this clonotype: The target of this receptor is not known. This may come from a read error, since a much larger clone is one base off.

The sequence links TRBV3-1 to TRBJ2-5; the D segment cannot be called with confidence. The sequence was obtained from a man aged 25-45 years in good health. Sequencing used blood. The DNA is TGTGCCAGCAGCCAAGGCCAAGAGACCCGGTACTTC. Its product reads: CASSQGQETRYF.